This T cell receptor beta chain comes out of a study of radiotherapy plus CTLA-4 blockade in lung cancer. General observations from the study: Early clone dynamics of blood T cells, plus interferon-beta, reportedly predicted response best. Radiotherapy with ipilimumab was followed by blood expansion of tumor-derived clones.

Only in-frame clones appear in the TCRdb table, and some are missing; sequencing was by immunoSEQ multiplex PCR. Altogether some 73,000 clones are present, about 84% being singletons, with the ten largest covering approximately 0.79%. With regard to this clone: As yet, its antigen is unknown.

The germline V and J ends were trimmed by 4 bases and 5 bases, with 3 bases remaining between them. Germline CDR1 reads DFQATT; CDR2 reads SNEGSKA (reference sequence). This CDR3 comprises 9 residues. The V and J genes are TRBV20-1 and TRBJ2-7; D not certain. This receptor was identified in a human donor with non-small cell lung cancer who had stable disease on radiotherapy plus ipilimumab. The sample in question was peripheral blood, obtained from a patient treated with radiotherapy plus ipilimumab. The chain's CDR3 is CSATNEQYF. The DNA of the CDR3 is TGCAGTGCTACCAACGAGCAGTACTTC.